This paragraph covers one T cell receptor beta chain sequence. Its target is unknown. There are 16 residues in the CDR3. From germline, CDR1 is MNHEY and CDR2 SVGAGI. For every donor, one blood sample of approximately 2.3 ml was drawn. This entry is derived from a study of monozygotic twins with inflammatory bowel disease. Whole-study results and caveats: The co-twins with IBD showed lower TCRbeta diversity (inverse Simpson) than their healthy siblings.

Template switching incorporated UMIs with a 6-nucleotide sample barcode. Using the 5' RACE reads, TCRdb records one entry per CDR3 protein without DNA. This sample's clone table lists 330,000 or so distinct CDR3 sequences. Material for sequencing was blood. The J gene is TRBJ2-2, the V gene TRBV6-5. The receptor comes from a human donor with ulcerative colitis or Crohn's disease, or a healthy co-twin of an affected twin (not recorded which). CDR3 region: CASSHWTVWGTGELFF.